These 30 T cell receptor beta chains came from one sample sequenced in a study of cytomegalovirus exposure and HLA in healthy donors. The PCR was carried out with 60 Vbeta primers and 13 Jbeta primers. The repertoire was sequenced with immunoSEQ multiplex PCR; TCRdb's copy has only in-frame clones and lacks some. The data contain tens of thousands of clones, around three quarters of them singletons. Sequencing used PBMCs. These receptors were collected from a man aged 55 to 69 in good health and CMV-seropositive.

The chain's CDR3 is CASAGTSVLTDTQYF. CDR3 nucleotide sequence: TGCGCCAGCGCCGGGACTAGCGTATTGACAGATACGCAGTATTTT. The chain has TRBV10-2 and TRBJ2-3, with 10 bases lining up with TRBD2. Germline lookup yields CDR1 WSHSY and CDR2 SAAADI. The length of the CDR3 is 15 residues. V lost 8 bases and J lost 3; bases outside the gene matches: 8.

This chain links TRBV7-9 with TRBJ1-5; D call uncertain. Germline V gene lookup returns CDR1 SEHNR and CDR2 FQNEAQ (reference sequence). V lost 2 bases, J lost 4 bases, and 3 bases lay in between. The CDR3 is 12 amino acids. In DNA form, the CDR3 reads TGTGCCAGCAGCTTATCTAATCAGCCCCAGCATTTT. Translated: CASSLSNQPQHF.

This chain links TRBV6-6 with TRBJ1-6; TRBD1 is a possible D gene (5 bases). Looked up from germline, CDR1 is MNHNY and CDR2 is SVGAGI (reference sequence). This CDR3 has 13 amino acids. V lost 5 bases and J 5 bases, leaving 7 bases between the germline ends. Written as DNA, the CDR3 is TGTGCCAGCAGTAGACAGAATAATTCACCCCTCCACTTT. Translated, it gives CASSRQNNSPLHF.

V gene TRBV5-1 combines with J gene TRBJ2-3; weak D call: TRBD2 (6 bases). Trimming removed 4 bases from V and 4 bases from J, with 13 bases in between. Germline loops: CDR1 SGHRS, CDR2 YFSETQ. This CDR3 is built from 14 residues. CDR3 DNA sequence: TGCGCCAGCAGCCCGGGCGGGAACGCAGATACGCAGTATTTT. Its protein product is CASSPGGNADTQYF.

The chain recombines TRBV27 with TRBJ2-7, with 8 bases fitting TRBD1. The junction had 5 bases not matched to a gene; V was cut back by 1 base and J by 6 bases. The CDR3 runs 14 residues. The V gene's germline CDR1 is MNHEY and CDR2 SMNVEV (reference sequence). Here the CDR3 DNA reads TGTGCCAGCAGTTTATGGGGGACAGGTGTCGAGCAGTACTTC. It encodes CASSLWGTGVEQYF.

CDR3 protein: CSVEDRWGGRGEKLFF. The CDR3 DNA reads as TGCAGCGTTGAAGATCGCTGGGGGGGGCGAGGTGAAAAACTGTTTTTT. The V gene is TRBV29-1, the J gene TRBJ1-4; the D gene is possibly TRBD1 (6 bases). With 0 bases removed from V and 7 bases from J, the gap between germline ends came to 18 bases. Germline CDR1 is SQVTM and CDR2 is ANQGSEA. The CDR3 length is 16 residues.

CDR3 bases: TGTGCCAGCTCACTAAGGACTAGCGGGGGCGCAGATACGCAGTATTTT. It codes for CASSLRTSGGADTQYF. The rearrangement joins TRBV18 to TRBJ2-3; 13 bases match TRBD2. Germline-derived CDR1 and CDR2 are KGHSH and LQKENI. V lost 4 bases and J lost 4; bases outside the gene matches: 5. The CDR3 totals 16 residues.

This clone was picked up a small number of times. This chain joins TRBV5-1 and TRBJ2-1; 9 nucleotides match TRBD1. This CDR3 has 15 residues. Unmatched junction bases numbered 8, after V lost 4 bases and J lost 6 bases. The germline V gene encodes CDR1 SGHRS and CDR2 YFSETQ. The CDR3 here is CASSTTGGRSNEQFF. The CDR3 nucleotides are TGCGCCAGCAGCACTACAGGGGGCCGGAGCAATGAGCAGTTCTTC.

The rearrangement uses TRBV29-1 and TRBJ2-7; TRBD1 agrees at 7 bases. The junction had 12 bases not matched to a gene; V was cut back by 6 bases and J by 4 bases. The V gene's germline CDR1 is SQVTM and CDR2 ANQGSEA. This CDR3 region has 14 residues. The CDR3 DNA follows: TGCAGCGTGATCGGTGTCAGGGGGTCGTACGAGCAGTACTTC. Translated: CSVIGVRGSYEQYF.

The chain combines TRBV9 with TRBJ2-1; possible D gene TRBD2, 5 bases. CDR1 is SGDLS and CDR2 is YYNGEE in the germline V gene. The V end was cut by 0 bases, the J end by 2 bases, with 9 bases between. The CDR3 has 15 residues. The CDR3 DNA reads TGTGCCAGCAGCGTAGGAGGGAACCCCTACAATGAGCAGTTCTTC. This gives the protein CASSVGGNPYNEQFF.

The V gene is TRBV6-5, the J gene TRBJ2-7; no firm D call. The germline V gene encodes CDR1 MNHEY and CDR2 SVGAGI. This CDR3 is built from 14 residues. V gave up 6 bases and J gave up 0 bases, with 12 bases separating them. The CDR3 DNA reads TGTGCCAGCAGAGGTACCGGGTACTCCTACGAGCAGTACTTC. Translating it yields CASRGTGYSYEQYF.

The chain has TRBV5-1 and TRBJ2-3, with 10 bases aligning to TRBD2. CDR1 and CDR2 from the germline V gene are SGHRS and YFSETQ. The CDR3 consists of 15 residues. J gave up 4 bases and V 7 bases, and 9 bases lay outside the gene matches. The CDR3 loop is CASGMSGRVADTQYF. Here the CDR3 DNA reads TGCGCCAGCGGAATGAGCGGGAGGGTTGCAGATACGCAGTATTTT.

This clone was seen a single time. The CDR3 coding sequence is TGTGCCAGCCAGCAGGACACGTACACCGGGGAGCTGTTTTTT. Its translation is CASQQDTYTGELFF. J is TRBJ2-2 and V is TRBV6-1; D may be TRBD1 (5 bases). This CDR3 has 14 residues. With 8 bases removed from V and 3 bases from J, the gap between germline ends came to 13 bases. CDR1 MNHNS and CDR2 SASEGT come from the germline V gene.

The chain is built from TRBV10-3 and TRBJ2-3, with D hard to call. The CDR3 spans 15 residues. Trimming removed 4 bases from V and 0 bases from J, with 11 bases in between. Germline V lookup: CDR1 ENHRY, CDR2 SYGVKD. CDR3 region: CAISVKETSTDTQYF. The CDR3, as DNA: TGTGCCATCAGTGTCAAGGAGACGAGCACAGATACGCAGTATTTT.

This chain connects TRBV19 to TRBJ2-7; 7 positions agree with TRBD1. The CDR3 has 14 amino acids. V trimming: 6 bases; J trimming: 1 base; junction bases outside the gene matches: 6. Germline CDR1 reads LNHDA; CDR2 reads SQIVND (reference sequence). CDR3 sequence reads: CASRRDRASYEQYF. CDR3 nucleotide sequence: TGTGCCAGTAGACGCGACAGGGCATCCTACGAGCAGTACTTC. The whole variable domain, remainder taken from reference TRBV19 and TRBJ2-7, is DGGITQSPKYLFRKEGQNVTLSCEQNLNHDAMYWYRQDPGQGLRLIYYSQIVNDFQKGDIAEGYSVSREKKESFPLTVTSAQKNPTAFYLCASRRDRASYEQYFGPGTRLTVT.

This chain joins TRBV13 and TRBJ2-5; 8 bases agree with TRBD1. Losses at the gene ends were 7 bases for V and 3 bases for J; bases not matched to a gene: 13. CDR1 is PRHDT and CDR2 is FYEKMQ in the germline V gene (reference sequence). There are 16 residues in the CDR3. CDR3 sequence: CASKETGVYPKETQYF. The CDR3 nucleotides are TGTGCCAGCAAGGAGACAGGGGTTTACCCCAAAGAGACCCAGTACTTC.

This clone appeared once. The genes are TRBV11-2 and TRBJ1-2; 8 bases agree with TRBD1. V lost 1 base, J lost 4 bases, and 8 bases stayed unmatched. The germline gives CDR1 SGHAT, CDR2 FQNNGV. This CDR3 comprises 16 residues. The CDR3 loop is CASSLGDRRSVYGYTF. The CDR3 coding sequence is TGTGCCAGCAGCTTAGGGGACAGGAGAAGTGTCTATGGCTACACCTTC. The full variable domain, its missing parts supplied by reference TRBV11-2 and TRBJ1-2, is EAGVAQSPRYKIIEKRQSVAFWCNPISGHATLYWYQQILGQGPKLLIQFQNNGVVDDSQLPKDRFSAERLKGVDSTLKIQPAKLEDSAVYLCASSLGDRRSVYGYTFGSGTRLTVV.

This rearrangement joins TRBV29-1 to TRBJ2-1; 11 bases align to TRBD2. Trimming cost V 3 bases and J 8 bases; bases outside gene matches: 6. CDR1 is SQVTM and CDR2 is ANQGSEA in the germline V gene. This CDR3 is built from 14 residues. DNA of the CDR3: TGCAGCGTTGAGGGGACTAGCGGAAGTTATGAGCAGTTCTTC. Protein product: CSVEGTSGSYEQFF.

The rearrangement joins TRBV6-4 to TRBJ2-5; no clear D. The germline V and J ends were trimmed by 0 bases and 5 bases, with 7 bases remaining between them. The CDR3 totals 13 residues. In germline, CDR1 is MRHNA, CDR2 SNTAGT. The CDR3 here is CASSDSPRETQYF. The DNA for the CDR3 is TGTGCCAGCAGTGACTCCCCGAGGGAGACCCAGTACTTC.

J is TRBJ2-3 and V is TRBV18, with D uncertain. The V end was cut by 2 bases, the J end by 2 bases, with 5 bases between. The germline V gene has CDR1 KGHSH and CDR2 LQKENI. This CDR3 has 13 residues. The CDR3 here is CASSPTVTDTQYF. Written as DNA, the CDR3 is TGTGCCAGCTCACCAACTGTCACAGATACGCAGTATTTT. The complete variable domain, with remaining parts taken from reference TRBV18 and TRBJ2-3, reads NAGVMQNPRHLVRRRGQEARLRCSPMKGHSHVYWYRQLPEEGLKFMVYLQKENIIDESGMPKERFSAEFPKEGPSILRIQQVVRGDSAAYFCASSPTVTDTQYFGPGTRLTVL.

The chain has TRBV25-1 and TRBJ2-2, with TRBD1 as a possible D gene (5 bases). V lost 4 bases, J lost 4 bases, and 10 bases lay in between. The CDR3 loop spans 14 amino acids. Germline loops: CDR1 MGHDK, CDR2 SYGVNS. CDR3 nucleotide sequence: TGTGCCAGCAGTGTCACAGGTGGCACCGGGGAGCTGTTTTTT. It is translated as CASSVTGGTGELFF.

The J gene is TRBJ2-1, the V gene TRBV7-9; weak D call: TRBD1 (6 bases). CDR1 and CDR2 (germline): SEHNR, FQNEAQ (reference sequence). CDR3 length: 16 amino acids. Trimming took 1 base from V and 7 from J, leaving 17 bases between them. The CDR3 is CASSLVTLQGWNEQFF. The CDR3 region has the DNA TGTGCCAGCAGCTTAGTCACCCTACAGGGTTGGAATGAGCAGTTCTTC.

The chain joins TRBV5-1 to TRBJ2-7; 8 bases line up with TRBD1. This CDR3 has 13 amino acids. The V gene's germline CDR1 is SGHRS and CDR2 YFSETQ. V lost 3 bases, J lost 7 bases, and 6 bases stayed unmatched. Written as DNA, the CDR3 is TGCGCCAGCAGCTGGACAGGGTCAAGGGAGCAGTACTTC. Protein product: CASSWTGSREQYF.

This chain connects TRBV5-8 to TRBJ1-2, with TRBD1 matching over 10 bases. The CDR3 sequence is 16 residues long. The V and J ends lost 1 base and 1 base, in that order; junction bases with no gene match: 4. Germline CDR1 is SGHTS and CDR2 is YDEGEE. The CDR3 loop reads CASSLRGTGVNYGYTF. CDR3 nucleotide sequence: TGTGCCAGCAGCTTGAGAGGGACAGGGGTTAACTATGGCTACACCTTC.

The chain couples TRBV7-9 to TRBJ2-1; unclear D gene. From germline, CDR1 is SEHNR and CDR2 FQNEAQ (reference sequence). The CDR3 length is 13 residues. Trimming shortened V by 3 bases and J by 4 bases, and 7 bases separated the two germline ends. The CDR3: CASSFAVYNEQFF. In DNA form, the CDR3 reads TGTGCCAGCAGCTTTGCGGTGTACAATGAGCAGTTCTTC.

In this sample, this clone turned up a few times. This chain uses TRBV4-1 with TRBJ2-4; D remains unclear. The CDR3 sequence is 14 residues long. CDR1 is MGHRA, CDR2 YSYEKL, per germline. Trimming shortened V by 1 base and J by 3 bases, and 7 bases separated the two germline ends. Here the CDR3 reads CASSQVAGKNIQYF. Written as DNA, the CDR3 is TGCGCCAGCAGCCAAGTTGCAGGCAAAAACATTCAGTACTTC.

The gene calls are TRBV11-3 and TRBJ2-4, with no clear D. The CDR3 is made up of 15 amino acids. CDR1 and CDR2 from the germline V gene are SGHNT and YENEEA. The ends were cut back, 4 bases at V and 2 bases at J, with 12 bases in the middle. The CDR3 DNA is TGTGCCAGCAGCTCCAAAACAGAAACCAAAAACATTCAGTACTTC. Translated, it gives CASSSKTETKNIQYF.

The genes are TRBV4-1 and TRBJ2-5; D is possibly TRBD1 (5 bases). The end of the DNA is better explained by TRBJ2-7, so the J call may be wrong. CDR3 length: 14 residues. CDR1 and CDR2 (germline): MGHRA, YSYEKL. The CDR3 is CASSQGGTFHEQYF. The CDR3 DNA follows: TGCGCCAGCAGCCAAGGGGGCACCTTCCACGAGCAGTACTTC.

V usage is TRBV18 and J usage is TRBJ1-5; 9 nucleotides align to TRBD1. The CDR3 loop spans 14 amino acids. V gave up 3 bases and J gave up 5 bases; unmatched junction bases: 2. Germline CDR1 reads KGHSH; CDR2 reads LQKENI. The CDR3 loop is CASSPDRGDQPQHF. The DNA of the CDR3 is TGTGCCAGCTCACCGGACAGGGGCGATCAGCCCCAGCATTTT.

The V call is TRBV28, the J call TRBJ1-1; 10 positions match TRBD1. V trimming: 5 bases; J trimming: 7 bases; junction bases outside the gene matches: 7. The CDR3 sequence is 14 residues long. Germline loops: CDR1 MDHEN, CDR2 SYDVKM. The CDR3 is CASSTSTGGIEAFF. In DNA form, the CDR3 reads TGTGCCAGCAGTACCTCGACAGGGGGCATTGAAGCTTTCTTT.